This TCR beta chain was recovered during a study of T cells of healthy individuals. Via MiXCR, TCRdb re-called the 5' RACE reads, giving one row per CDR3 protein. The table shows 90,000 to 100,000 distinct CDR3 sequences, with 17% occurring only once. V shed 0 bases and J shed 3 bases, with 11 bases lying between them. CDR3 length: 15 amino acids. Germline CDR1 is LGHNA and CDR2 is YSLEER. This clonotype occurred a few times. The origin of this receptor is a human donor in good health. J is TRBJ2-5 and V is TRBV4-3; no firm D call. CDR3: CASSQDLQRKETQYF. CDR3 in DNA: TGCGCCAGCAGCCAAGATCTTCAAAGAAAAGAGACCCAGTACTTC.